The 13 T cell receptor beta chains below were found in one sample sequenced in a study of blood T cell repertoires in COVID-19. The repertoire was sequenced with immunoSEQ multiplex PCR; TCRdb's copy has only in-frame clones and lacks some. Among a few hundred thousand clones listed, more than 65% were seen once. The sample consisted of PBMCs or T cells enriched from blood (not recorded which). These receptors were obtained from a man between 50 and 59 years old who had recovered from COVID-19.

The rearrangement joins TRBV15 to TRBJ1-5, with D perhaps matching TRBD1 (5 bases). Germline CDR1 and CDR2: LNHNV and YYDKDF (reference sequence). The CDR3 is 13 residues long. Trimming took off 8 bases at V and 0 bases at J, with 8 bases between the two ends. Written as DNA, the CDR3 is TGTGCCACCCGGGGGGATAGCAATCAGCCCCAGCATTTT. As protein: CATRGDSNQPQHF.

The V and J genes are TRBV21-1 and TRBJ2-2; the table assigns TRBD2, which was not confirmed against the DNA. TRBV21-1 is noted as a pseudogene. This CDR3 is built from 15 residues. In DNA form, the CDR3 reads TGTGCCAGCAGCAATATATCGGGGTGTCCCGGGGAGCTGTTTTTT. Protein: CASSNISGCPGELFF.

The chain employs TRBV23-1 and TRBJ2-7, with a possible D match to TRBD1 (6 bases). TRBV23-1 is known as an ORF, though its function is uncertain. V gave up 6 bases and J gave up 6 bases, with 9 bases separating them. The CDR3 has 11 amino acids. CDR3 in DNA: TGCGCCAGCAGGTCAGGGGTCGAGCAGTACTTC. Translation gives CASRSGVEQYF.

The rearrangement uses TRBV4-2 and TRBJ2-1; 12 bases match TRBD2. Germline CDR1 and CDR2: LGHNA and YNFKEQ. The CDR3 has 18 residues. The J segment lost 2 bases and the V segment lost 0 bases, leaving 5 bases of the junction unmatched. The CDR3 protein is CASSQDWTSGTPYNEQFF. The DNA for the CDR3 is TGTGCCAGCAGCCAAGACTGGACTAGCGGGACCCCCTACAATGAGCAGTTCTTC.

The CDR3: CASSSPGQFSGNTIYF. The CDR3 coding sequence is TGTGCCAGCAGTTCTCCGGGACAGTTTTCTGGAAACACCATATATTTT. This chain uses TRBV28 with TRBJ1-3, with 7 bases aligning to TRBD1. V lost 4 bases and J lost 1; bases outside the gene matches: 7. This CDR3 spans 16 amino acids. Per germline, CDR1 MDHEN and CDR2 SYDVKM. Combining the CDR3 with reference TRBV28 and TRBJ1-3 gives the whole variable domain DVKVTQSSRYLVKRTGEKVFLECVQDMDHENMFWYRQDPGLGLRLIYFSYDVKMKEKGDIPEGYSVSREKKERFSLILESASTNQTSMYLCASSSPGQFSGNTIYFGEGSWLTVV.

The chain has TRBV11-2 and TRBJ2-1; D uncertain. The length of the CDR3 is 15 residues. V was shortened by 5 bases and J by 0 bases, with 11 bases between the two germline ends. Germline CDR1 and CDR2: SGHAT and FQNNGV. DNA of the CDR3: TGTGCCAGCAGCGTAGGGTCGAGCTCCTACAATGAGCAGTTCTTC. It is translated as CASSVGSSSYNEQFF.

The J gene is TRBJ2-1, the V gene TRBV5-8; perhaps TRBD2 as D (6 bases). V was clipped by 0 bases and J by 1 base, with 11 bases between them. Germline V CDR1 and CDR2: SGHTS, YDEGEE. The CDR3 consists of 16 residues. The CDR3 loop reads CASSLDSRDSYNEQFF. For the CDR3, the DNA is TGTGCCAGCAGCTTGGACTCGCGGGATTCCTACAATGAGCAGTTCTTC.

The table lists this clone with a few counts. The rearrangement links TRBV7-3 to TRBJ1-1; D is unresolved. Germline V gene data show CDR1 as SGHTA and CDR2 as FQGTGA. The CDR3 length is 13 residues. The germline V and J ends were trimmed by 1 base and 7 bases, with 10 bases remaining between them. This CDR3 is CASSLNGRDEAFF. The CDR3 region has the DNA TGTGCCAGCAGCTTAAATGGGCGTGATGAAGCTTTCTTT.

This clone occurred once. The rearrangement links TRBV10-3 to TRBJ2-7; 9 bases map to TRBD2. Germline CDR1 ENHRY, CDR2 SYGVKD. The V and J ends lost 4 bases and 5 bases, in that order; junction bases with no gene match: 6. The CDR3 spans 14 residues. CDR3 DNA: TGTGCCATCAGTGGTTGGACTAGCGTAAACGAGCAGTACTTC. Translating it yields CAISGWTSVNEQYF.

The chain joins TRBV2 to TRBJ2-5, with D possibly being TRBD1 (5 bases). V was shortened by 2 bases and J by 0 bases, with 10 bases between the two germline ends. The germline V gene has CDR1 SNHLY and CDR2 FYNNEI. This CDR3 spans 15 amino acids. This CDR3 reads CASSELMGHQETQYF. The CDR3 DNA reads TGTGCCAGCAGTGAACTTATGGGGCACCAAGAGACCCAGTACTTC.

This chain joins TRBV5-5 and TRBJ1-3; D not resolved. Germline V lookup: CDR1 SGHKS, CDR2 YYEKEE (reference sequence). Trimming took 2 bases from V and 3 from J, leaving 6 bases between them. The CDR3 has 13 amino acids. The CDR3 loop reads CASSLGSGNTIYF. The CDR3, as DNA: TGTGCCAGCAGCTTAGGGAGTGGAAACACCATATATTTT.

This chain links TRBV18 with TRBJ2-7, with TRBD1 as a possible D gene (6 bases). Between the trimmed V and J ends, which lost 4 bases and 4 bases, there was a span of 11 bases. Germline CDR1 and CDR2: KGHSH and LQKENI. The CDR3 covers 13 residues. The CDR3 sequence: CASSRTELYEQYF. CDR3 DNA sequence: TGTGCCAGCTCACGGACAGAATTGTACGAGCAGTACTTC.

The chain carries TRBV7-6 and TRBJ1-2, with D possibly TRBD1 on 5 matching bases. Trimming removed 5 bases from V and 3 bases from J, with 10 bases in between. The CDR3 is made up of 13 amino acids. Germline loops: CDR1 SGHVS, CDR2 FNYEAQ. The CDR3 DNA is TGTGCCAGCAGCCCCCTAGGGGACTATGGCTACACCTTC. Protein product: CASSPLGDYGYTF.